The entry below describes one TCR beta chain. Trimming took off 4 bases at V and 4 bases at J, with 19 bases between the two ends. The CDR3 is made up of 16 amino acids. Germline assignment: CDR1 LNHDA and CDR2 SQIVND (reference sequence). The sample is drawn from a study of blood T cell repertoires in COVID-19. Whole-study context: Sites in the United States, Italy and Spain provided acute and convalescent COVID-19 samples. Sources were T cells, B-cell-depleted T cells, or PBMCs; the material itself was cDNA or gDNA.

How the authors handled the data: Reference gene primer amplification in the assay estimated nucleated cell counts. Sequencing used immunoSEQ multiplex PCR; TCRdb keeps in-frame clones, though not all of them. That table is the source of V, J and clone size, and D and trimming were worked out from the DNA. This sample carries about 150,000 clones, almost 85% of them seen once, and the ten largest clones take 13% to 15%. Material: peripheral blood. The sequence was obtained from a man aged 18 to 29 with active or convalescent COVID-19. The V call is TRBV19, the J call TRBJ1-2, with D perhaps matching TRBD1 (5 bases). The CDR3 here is CASSKDGAVNGYGYTF. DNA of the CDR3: TGTGCCAGTAGTAAAGATGGGGCCGTTAACGGCTATGGCTACACCTTC.